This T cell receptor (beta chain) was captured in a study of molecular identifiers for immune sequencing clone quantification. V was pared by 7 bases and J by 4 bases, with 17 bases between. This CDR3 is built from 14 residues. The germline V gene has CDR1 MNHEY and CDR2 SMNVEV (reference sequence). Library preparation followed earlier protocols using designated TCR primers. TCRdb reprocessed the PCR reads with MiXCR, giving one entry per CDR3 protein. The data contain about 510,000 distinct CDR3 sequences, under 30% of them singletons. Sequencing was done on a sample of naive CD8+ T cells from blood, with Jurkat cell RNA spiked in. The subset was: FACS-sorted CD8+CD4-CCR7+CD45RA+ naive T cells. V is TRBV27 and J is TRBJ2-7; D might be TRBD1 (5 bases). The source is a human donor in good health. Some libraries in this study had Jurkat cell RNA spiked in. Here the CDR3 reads CASNPRQNLYEQYF. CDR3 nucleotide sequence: TGTGCCAGCAACCCTCGACAGAATTTATACGAGCAGTACTTC.